The T cell receptor (beta chain) under discussion was sequenced for a study of blood T cell repertoires in COVID-19. Across the whole study: There were acute and convalescent COVID-19 samples, and they came from the United States, Italy and Spain.

Participants had their cohort set by participant-reported clinical history. Recovery among Cohort 3 donors was established by two negative PCRs, clearance, or symptom resolution. The CDR3 is 15 residues long. Trimming cost V 1 base and J 9 bases; bases outside gene matches: 6. Germline V lookup: CDR1 SEHNR, CDR2 FQNEAQ (reference sequence). TCRdb's copy holds only in-frame clones and misses some; the assay was immunoSEQ multiplex PCR. The repertoire holds about 480,000 clones, with 88% as singletons. The sequenced sample was PBMCs or T cells enriched from blood (not recorded which). V gene TRBV7-9 combines with J gene TRBJ1-6; 7 bases match TRBD1. This TCR was recovered from a woman in her forties who had recovered from COVID-19. The CDR3 nucleotides read TGTGCCAGCAGCTTAGATGCAGGGGGGATTTCACCCCTCCACTTT. Its protein is CASSLDAGGISPLHF.